This record concerns one T cell receptor beta chain sequence. This clonotype has a count of ten or more. Its antigen remains unidentified. Per-base quality was not reported, and no clone a single base away is much larger than it. The sample originates from a study of prognosis after radiotherapy for stage I lung cancer (dated by TCRdb to the early 2020s). About the study as a whole: Between April 2018 and early 2019, over 15 patients with stage I NSCLC were enrolled in Nanjing, China. Peripheral blood TCR beta repertoires were profiled in stage I NSCLC patients before and after stereotactic body radiotherapy, and the study then linked these repertoires to distant failure. All patients were considered medically inoperable, owing to comorbidities in around twelve and refusal of surgery in 6 or 7. SBRT was not combined with any concurrent therapy in any patient. The cohort comprised roughly 12 men and about 6 women with a median age of approximately 74 years, ranging from roughly 53 to 84 years. The study sequenced around 38 blood samples from approximately 20 patients, one before and one after SBRT per patient. SBRT was given in 3 to 5 fractions with a biologically effective dose of at least 100 Gy, using image-guided IMRT or VMAT. Tumor histology was squamous cell carcinoma in more than five patients and adenocarcinoma in twelve. Among the enrolled patients, approximately 13 had newly diagnosed primary stage I lung tumors, while 5 or 6 had oligometastatic NSCLC following surgical resection of the primary tumor. After SBRT, distant metastases developed in about 20% of the 19 patients at a median of approximately 7 months, while the remaining 15 patients had no significant progression.

The CDR3 measures 16 amino acids from cysteine to phenylalanine. CDR3 DNA only is kept here, 48 bases in frame from base 1. CDR1 and CDR2 (LGHDT, YNNKEL) derive from the germline V gene (reference sequence). V and J lose 4 bases and 2 bases, and a span of 18 bases separates them. What the authors observed across the whole study: All reported P values were unadjusted for multiple comparisons. Tumor specificity of expanded TCR clones was not determined. Limitations of the study included a small cohort and short follow-up, and the study findings need independent validation. Post-SBRT Shannon entropy and its change from baseline were lower in patients who developed distant metastases; baseline Shannon entropy was not associated with metastases. Differences in TRBV and TRBJ usage frequencies by metastasis status were reportedly observed in two V genes at baseline and in roughly ten V and two J genes after SBRT. After SBRT, the count of unique TCR clones dropped from a median of approximately 10,000 beforehand to approximately 7,300 afterward (Wilcoxon paired P=0.011).

Two rounds of multiplex PCR on genomic DNA were used to amplify the TCR beta CDR3 region. The first PCR round used primers specific to each TRBV and TRBJ gene, and the primer sequences were filed in Chinese patent CN105087789A. Universal primers were used in the second PCR round. The Roche High Pure PCR Template Preparation Kit was used to extract genomic DNA from the frozen PBMCs. Libraries were sequenced paired-end with 151 bp reads on an Illumina HiSeq 3000. The study's own analysis went as follows. Raw reads lacking the multiplex PCR primer sequences were removed with CutAdapt. PEAR was used to merge high-quality paired reads into contigs. By alignment to reference sequences, MiXCR assigned TRB V, D and J gene segments to each contig. To remove sequencing errors, CDR3 sequences were clustered according to base quality and sequence similarity. Shannon entropy, normalized by the natural log of the productive TCR sequence number, served as the measure of diversity. To get clonality, Shannon entropy was divided by the natural log of the number of unique clonotypes, and that result was subtracted from one. The Youden index of ROC curves was used to select progression-free survival cut-offs for repertoire metrics, and analyses were performed in R 3.5.3. TCRdb cleaned the public reads at Q25 with fastp, built clones with MiXCR and kept in-frame beta chains. Merged by CDR3 protein, the rows form single entries marked with the most common genes and DNA. TCRdb, not the original authors, processed these V and J calls. This sample comprises about 25,000 distinct CDR3 sequences, 40% of them detected only once. The ten largest clones capture about 22% of the sample.

All patients had node-negative disease on CT and PET/CT, and none had a history of other malignancies or had previously received chemotherapy or radiotherapy. At each of two time points, around 6 milliliters of peripheral venous blood were collected into EDTA tubes. Ficoll-Paque Plus density-gradient centrifugation was used to isolate PBMCs. Samples were stored at -80°C immediately after collection until analysis. The receptor's source is a donor of 50 years or more with non-small cell lung cancer. The chain employs TRBV3-1 and TRBJ2-7; the D segment may tentatively be TRBD1 or TRBD2, each giving 5 matched bases. Sequences were derived from PBMCs, sampled before or after stereotactic body radiation therapy (not recorded which). The DNA sequence is as follows: TGTGCCAGCAGCCTAATCTCCGGGACGGCAACCTACGAGCAGTACTTC. It is translated as CASSLISGTATYEQYF.